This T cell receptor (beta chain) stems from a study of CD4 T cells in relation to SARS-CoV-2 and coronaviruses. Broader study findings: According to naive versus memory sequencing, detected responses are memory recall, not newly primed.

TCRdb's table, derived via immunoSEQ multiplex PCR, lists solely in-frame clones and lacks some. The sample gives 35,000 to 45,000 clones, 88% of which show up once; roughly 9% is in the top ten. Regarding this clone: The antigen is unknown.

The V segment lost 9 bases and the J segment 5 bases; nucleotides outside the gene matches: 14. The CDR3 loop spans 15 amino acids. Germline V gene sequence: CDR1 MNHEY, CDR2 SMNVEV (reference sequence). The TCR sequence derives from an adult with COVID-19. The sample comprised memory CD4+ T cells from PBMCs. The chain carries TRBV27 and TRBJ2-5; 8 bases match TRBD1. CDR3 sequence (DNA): TGTGCCAGTGGGGACAGGACATCCAAAGGGGAGACCCAGTACTTC. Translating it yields CASGDRTSKGETQYF.